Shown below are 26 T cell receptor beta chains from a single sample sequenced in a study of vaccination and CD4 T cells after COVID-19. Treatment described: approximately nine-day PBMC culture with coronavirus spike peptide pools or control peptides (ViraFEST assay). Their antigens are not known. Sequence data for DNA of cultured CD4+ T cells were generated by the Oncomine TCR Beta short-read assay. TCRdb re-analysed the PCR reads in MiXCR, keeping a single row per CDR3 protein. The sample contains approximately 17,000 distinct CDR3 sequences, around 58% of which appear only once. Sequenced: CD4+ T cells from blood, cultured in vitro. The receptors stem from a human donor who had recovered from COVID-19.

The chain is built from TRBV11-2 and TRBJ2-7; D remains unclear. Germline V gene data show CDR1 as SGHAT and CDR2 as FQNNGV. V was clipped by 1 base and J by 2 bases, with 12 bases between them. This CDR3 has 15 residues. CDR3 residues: CASSLVPGTPYEQYF. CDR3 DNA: TGTGCCAGCAGCTTAGTTCCAGGAACTCCCTACGAGCAGTACTTC.

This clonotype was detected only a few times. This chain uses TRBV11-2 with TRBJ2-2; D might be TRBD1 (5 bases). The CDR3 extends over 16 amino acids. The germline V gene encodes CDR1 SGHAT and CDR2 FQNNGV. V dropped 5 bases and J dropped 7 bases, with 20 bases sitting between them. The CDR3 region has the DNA TGTGCCAGCAGCCCCCCCGCGCAGGGCTTGGGCGGGGAGCTGTTTTTT. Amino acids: CASSPPAQGLGGELFF.

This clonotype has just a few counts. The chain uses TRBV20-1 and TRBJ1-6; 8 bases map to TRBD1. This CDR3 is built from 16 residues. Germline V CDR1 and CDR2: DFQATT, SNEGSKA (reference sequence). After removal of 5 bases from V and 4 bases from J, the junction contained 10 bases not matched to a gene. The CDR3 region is CSAPAGQALYNSPLHF. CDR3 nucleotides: TGCAGTGCTCCGGCGGGACAGGCCCTTTATAATTCACCCCTCCACTTT.

In nucleotides, the CDR3 is TGTGCCAGCAGTTACTGGCCAGGGGGACACACCGGGGAGCTGTTTTTT. It specifies CASSYWPGGHTGELFF. The gene calls are TRBV6-5 and TRBJ2-2; the match to TRBD1 covers 7 bases. CDR3 length equals 16 residues. The germline V gene has CDR1 MNHEY and CDR2 SVGAGI. V lost 1 base and J lost 3; bases outside the gene matches: 5.

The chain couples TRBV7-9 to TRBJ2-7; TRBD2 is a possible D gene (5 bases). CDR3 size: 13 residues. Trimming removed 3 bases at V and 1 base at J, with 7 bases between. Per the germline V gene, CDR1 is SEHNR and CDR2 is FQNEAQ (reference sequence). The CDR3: CASSFEGSYEQYF. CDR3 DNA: TGTGCCAGCAGCTTTGAGGGTTCCTACGAGCAGTACTTC.

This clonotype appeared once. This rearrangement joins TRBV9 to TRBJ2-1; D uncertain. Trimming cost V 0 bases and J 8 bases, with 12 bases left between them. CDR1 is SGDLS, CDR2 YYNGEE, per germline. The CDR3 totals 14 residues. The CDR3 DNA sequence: TGTGCCAGCAGCGTAGATTGGAGTGGCGATGAGCAGTTCTTC. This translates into CASSVDWSGDEQFF.

CDR3 nucleotides: TGTGCCAGCAGCTTAGGAGGCGTTAGCGGGACCAGCGAGCAGTACTTC. Its translation is CASSLGGVSGTSEQYF. The J gene is TRBJ2-7, the V gene TRBV11-3; TRBD2 matches 8 bases. The length of the CDR3 is 16 residues. The V gene's germline CDR1 is SGHNT and CDR2 YENEEA. Trimming at V came to 1 base and at J to 6 bases, leaving 11 bases not matched to a gene.

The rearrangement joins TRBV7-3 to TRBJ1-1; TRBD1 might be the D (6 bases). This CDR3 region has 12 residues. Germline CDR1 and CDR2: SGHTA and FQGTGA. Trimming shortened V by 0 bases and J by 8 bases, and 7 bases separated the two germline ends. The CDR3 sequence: CASSLTGGEAFF. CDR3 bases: TGTGCCAGCAGCTTAACCGGGGGCGAAGCTTTCTTT.

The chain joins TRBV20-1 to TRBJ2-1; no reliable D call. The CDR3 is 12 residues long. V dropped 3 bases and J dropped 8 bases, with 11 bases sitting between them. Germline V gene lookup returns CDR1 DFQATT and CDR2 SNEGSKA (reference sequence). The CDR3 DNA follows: TGCAGTGCTAGGGGTCCCGCCCATGAGCAGTTCTTC. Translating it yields CSARGPAHEQFF.

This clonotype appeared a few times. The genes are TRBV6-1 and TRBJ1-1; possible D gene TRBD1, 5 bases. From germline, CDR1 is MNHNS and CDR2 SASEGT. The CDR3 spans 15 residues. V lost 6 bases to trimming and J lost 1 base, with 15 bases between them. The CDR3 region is CASRSQGGPNTEAFF. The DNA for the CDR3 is TGTGCCAGCAGATCCCAGGGAGGGCCGAACACTGAAGCTTTCTTT.

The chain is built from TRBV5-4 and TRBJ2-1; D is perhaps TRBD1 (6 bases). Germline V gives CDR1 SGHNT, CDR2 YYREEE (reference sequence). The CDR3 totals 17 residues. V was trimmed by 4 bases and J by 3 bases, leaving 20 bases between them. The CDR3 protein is CASSSRRAGAIYNEQFF. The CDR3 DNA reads TGTGCCAGCAGCAGCCGTAGGGCAGGGGCTATCTACAATGAGCAGTTCTTC.

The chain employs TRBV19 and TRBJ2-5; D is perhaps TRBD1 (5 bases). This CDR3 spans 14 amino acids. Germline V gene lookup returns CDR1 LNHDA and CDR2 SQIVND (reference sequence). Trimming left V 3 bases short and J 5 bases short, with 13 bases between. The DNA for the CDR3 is TGTGCCAGTAGTATGACCAGGGATCACGAGACCCAGTACTTC. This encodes CASSMTRDHETQYF.

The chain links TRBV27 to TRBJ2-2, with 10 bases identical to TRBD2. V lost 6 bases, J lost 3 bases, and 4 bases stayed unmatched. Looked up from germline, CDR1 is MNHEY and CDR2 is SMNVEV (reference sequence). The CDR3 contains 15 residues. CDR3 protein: CASRTSGLYTGELFF. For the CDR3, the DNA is TGTGCCAGCAGGACTAGCGGGCTTTACACCGGGGAGCTGTTTTTT.

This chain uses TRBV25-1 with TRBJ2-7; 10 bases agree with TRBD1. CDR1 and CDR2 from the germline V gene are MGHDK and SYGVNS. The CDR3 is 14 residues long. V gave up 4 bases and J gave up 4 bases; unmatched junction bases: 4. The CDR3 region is CASSVVDRGYEQYF. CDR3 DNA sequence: TGTGCCAGCAGTGTTGTGGACAGGGGGTACGAGCAGTACTTC.

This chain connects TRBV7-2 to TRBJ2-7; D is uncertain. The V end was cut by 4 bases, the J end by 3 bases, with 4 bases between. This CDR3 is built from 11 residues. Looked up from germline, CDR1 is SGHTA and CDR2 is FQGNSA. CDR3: CASSSYYEQYF. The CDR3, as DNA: TGTGCCAGCAGCTCTTACTACGAGCAGTACTTC.

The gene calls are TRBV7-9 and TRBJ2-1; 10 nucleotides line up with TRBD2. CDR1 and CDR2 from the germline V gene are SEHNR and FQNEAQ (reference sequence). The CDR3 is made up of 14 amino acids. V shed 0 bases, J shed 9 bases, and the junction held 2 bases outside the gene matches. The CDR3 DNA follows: TGTGCCAGCAGCTTAGCGGGACTAGCGATTGAGCAGTTCTTC. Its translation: CASSLAGLAIEQFF.

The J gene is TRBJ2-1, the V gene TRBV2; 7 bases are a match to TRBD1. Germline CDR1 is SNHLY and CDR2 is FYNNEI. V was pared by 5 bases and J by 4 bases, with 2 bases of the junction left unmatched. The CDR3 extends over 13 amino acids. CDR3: CASSQGVYNEQFF. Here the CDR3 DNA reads TGTGCCAGCAGTCAGGGGGTGTACAATGAGCAGTTCTTC.

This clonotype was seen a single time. This chain's CDR3 is CASNPQGDTEAFF. Here the CDR3 DNA reads TGTGCCAGCAACCCCCAAGGGGACACTGAAGCTTTCTTT. The J gene is TRBJ1-1, the V gene TRBV7-9; D perhaps matches TRBD1 (5 bases). Between the trimmed V and J ends, which lost 7 bases and 3 bases, there was a span of 12 bases. The CDR3 runs to 13 residues. The germline V gene encodes CDR1 SEHNR and CDR2 FQNEAQ (reference sequence).

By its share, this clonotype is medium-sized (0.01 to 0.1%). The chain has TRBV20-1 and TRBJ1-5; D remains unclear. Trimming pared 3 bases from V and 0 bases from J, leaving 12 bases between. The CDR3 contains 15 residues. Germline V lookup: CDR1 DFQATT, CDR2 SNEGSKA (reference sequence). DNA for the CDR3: TGCAGTGCTAGTGGAGGCAGCAATAGCAATCAGCCCCAGCATTTT. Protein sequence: CSASGGSNSNQPQHF.

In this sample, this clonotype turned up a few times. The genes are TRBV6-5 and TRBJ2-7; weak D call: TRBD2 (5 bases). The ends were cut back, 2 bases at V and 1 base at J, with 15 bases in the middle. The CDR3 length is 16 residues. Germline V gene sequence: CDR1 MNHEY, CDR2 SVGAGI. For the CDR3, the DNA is TGTGCCAGCAGTTACGGGGTGTCGAGGGATTCCTACGAGCAGTACTTC. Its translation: CASSYGVSRDSYEQYF.

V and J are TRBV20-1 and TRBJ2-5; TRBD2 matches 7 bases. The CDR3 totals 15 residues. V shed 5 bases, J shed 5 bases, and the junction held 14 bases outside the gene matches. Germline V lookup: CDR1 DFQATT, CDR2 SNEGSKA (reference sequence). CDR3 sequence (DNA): TGCAGTGCTGGGGCGATTGGCGGGAGTGGGGAGACCCAGTACTTC. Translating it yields CSAGAIGGSGETQYF.

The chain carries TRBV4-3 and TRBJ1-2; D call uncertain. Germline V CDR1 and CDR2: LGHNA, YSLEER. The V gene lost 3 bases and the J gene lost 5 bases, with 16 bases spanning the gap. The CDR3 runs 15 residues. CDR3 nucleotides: TGCGCCAGCAGCCAGGACCTCCGGACCCTTTATGGCTACACCTTC. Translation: CASSQDLRTLYGYTF.

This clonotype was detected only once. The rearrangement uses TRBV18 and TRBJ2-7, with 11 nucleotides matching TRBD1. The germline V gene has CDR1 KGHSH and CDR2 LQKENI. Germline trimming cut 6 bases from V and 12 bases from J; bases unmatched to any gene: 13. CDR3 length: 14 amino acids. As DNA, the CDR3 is TGTGCCAGCTCCCCTTTGGGGACAGGGGGATCGGCGTACTTC. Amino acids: CASSPLGTGGSAYF. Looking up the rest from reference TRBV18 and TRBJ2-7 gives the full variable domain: NAGVMQNPRHLVRRRGQEARLRCSPMKGHSHVYWYRQLPEEGLKFMVYLQKENIIDESGMPKERFSAEFPKEGPSILRIQQVVRGDSAAYFCASSPLGTGGSAYFGPGTRLTVT.

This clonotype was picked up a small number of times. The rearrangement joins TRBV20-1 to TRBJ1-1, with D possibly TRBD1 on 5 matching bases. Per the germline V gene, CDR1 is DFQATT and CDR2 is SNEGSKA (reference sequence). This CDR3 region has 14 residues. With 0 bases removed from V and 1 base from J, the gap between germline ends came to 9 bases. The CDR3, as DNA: TGCAGTGCTAGAGAGGGGGGGTCGAACACTGAAGCTTTCTTT. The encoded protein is CSAREGGSNTEAFF.

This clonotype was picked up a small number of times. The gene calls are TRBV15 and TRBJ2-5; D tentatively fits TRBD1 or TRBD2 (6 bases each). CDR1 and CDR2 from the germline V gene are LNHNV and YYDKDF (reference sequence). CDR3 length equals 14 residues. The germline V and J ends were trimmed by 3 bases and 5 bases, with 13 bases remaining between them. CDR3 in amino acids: CATSSLQGGETQYF. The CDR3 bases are TGTGCCACCAGCAGCCTACAGGGAGGTGAGACCCAGTACTTC.

DNA for the CDR3: TGTGCCAGCAGTGTGACAGGGGCGGATGGCTACACCTTC. Protein: CASSVTGADGYTF. The chain links TRBV2 to TRBJ1-2; TRBD1 matches at 8 bases. The J segment lost 6 bases and the V segment lost 4 bases, leaving 4 bases of the junction unmatched. The germline V gene encodes CDR1 SNHLY and CDR2 FYNNEI. CDR3 length equals 13 residues. The variable domain in full, completed from reference TRBV2 and TRBJ1-2, reads EPEVTQTPSHQVTQMGQEVILRCVPISNHLYFYWYRQILGQKVEFLVSFYNNEISEKSEIFDDQFSVERPDGSNFTLKIRSTKLEDSAMYFCASSVTGADGYTFGSGTRLTVV.